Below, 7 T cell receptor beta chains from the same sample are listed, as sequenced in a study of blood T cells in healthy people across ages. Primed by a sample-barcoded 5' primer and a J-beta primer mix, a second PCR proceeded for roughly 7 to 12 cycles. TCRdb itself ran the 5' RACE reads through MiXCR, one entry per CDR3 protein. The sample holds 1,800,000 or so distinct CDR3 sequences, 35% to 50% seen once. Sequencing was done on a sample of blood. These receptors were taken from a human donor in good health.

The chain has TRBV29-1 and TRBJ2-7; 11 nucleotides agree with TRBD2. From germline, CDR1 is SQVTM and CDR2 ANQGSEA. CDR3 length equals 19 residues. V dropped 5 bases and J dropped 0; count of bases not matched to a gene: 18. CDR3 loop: CSVRGLIVASGGSSYEQYF. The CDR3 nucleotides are TGCAGCGTTAGAGGACTTATCGTAGCTAGCGGGGGGAGCTCCTACGAGCAGTACTTC.

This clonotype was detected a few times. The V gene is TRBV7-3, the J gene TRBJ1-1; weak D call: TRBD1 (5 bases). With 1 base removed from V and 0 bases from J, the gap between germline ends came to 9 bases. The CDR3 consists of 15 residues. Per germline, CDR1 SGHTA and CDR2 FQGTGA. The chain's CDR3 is CASSLMGVLNTEAFF. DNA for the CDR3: TGTGCCAGCAGCTTAATGGGGGTGTTGAACACTGAAGCTTTCTTT. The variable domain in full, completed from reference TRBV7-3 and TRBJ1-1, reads GAGVSQTPSNKVTEKGKYVELRCDPISGHTALYWYRQSLGQGPEFLIYFQGTGAADDSGLPNDRFFAVRPEGSVSTLKIQRTERGDSAVYLCASSLMGVLNTEAFFGQGTRLTVV.

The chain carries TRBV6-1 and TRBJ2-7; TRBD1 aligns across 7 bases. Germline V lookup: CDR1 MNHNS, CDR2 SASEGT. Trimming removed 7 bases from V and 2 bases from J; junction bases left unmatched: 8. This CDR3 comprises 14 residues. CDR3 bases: TGTGCCAGCATTCTCAGACAGGGAGCCTACGAGCAGTACTTC. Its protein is CASILRQGAYEQYF.

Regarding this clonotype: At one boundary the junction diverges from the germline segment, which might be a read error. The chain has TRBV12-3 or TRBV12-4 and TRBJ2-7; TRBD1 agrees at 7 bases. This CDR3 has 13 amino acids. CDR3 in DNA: TGTGCCAGCACCCGACAGGGTTCCTACGAGCAGGACTTC. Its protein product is CASTRQGSYEQDF.

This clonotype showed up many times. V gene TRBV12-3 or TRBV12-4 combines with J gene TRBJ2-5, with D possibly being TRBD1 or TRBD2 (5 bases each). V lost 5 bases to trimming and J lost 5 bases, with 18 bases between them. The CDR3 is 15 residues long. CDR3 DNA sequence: TGTGCCAGCAGTCCGGCAGGGACCCGAGGGGAGACCCAGTACTTC. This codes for CASSPAGTRGETQYF.

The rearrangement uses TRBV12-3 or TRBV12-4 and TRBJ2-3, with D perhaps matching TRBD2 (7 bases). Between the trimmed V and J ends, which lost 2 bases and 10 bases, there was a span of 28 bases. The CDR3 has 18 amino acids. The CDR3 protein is CASSLMRLLRGADHAQYF. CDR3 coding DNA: TGTGCCAGCAGTTTAATGCGACTACTCCGGGGGGCCGACCATGCGCAGTATTTT.

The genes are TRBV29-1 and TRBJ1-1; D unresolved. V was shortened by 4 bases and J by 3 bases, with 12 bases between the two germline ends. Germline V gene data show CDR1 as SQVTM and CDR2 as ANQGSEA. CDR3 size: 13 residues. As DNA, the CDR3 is TGCAGCGTTGGGGTAGGGAGGGACACTGAAGCTTTCTTT. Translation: CSVGVGRDTEAFF.